The source of this T cell receptor beta chain is a study of T cell repertoires in ileal Crohn's disease. The wider study: From the resection specimen's proximal margin, biopsies were taken as MI.

Germline V gives CDR1 SGHNT, CDR2 YYREEE (reference sequence). The CDR3 length is 16 residues. V lost 0 bases and J 0 bases, leaving 12 bases between the germline ends. This table comes from immunoSEQ multiplex PCR, and its TCRdb copy is limited to in-frame clones, with some not included. The data hold fewer than 7,500 clones, with about 78% observed a single time. Stated time point: proximal margin of the surgical specimen (macroscopically non-inflamed). The chain is built from TRBV5-4 and TRBJ1-2, with a weak D call TRBD1 (5 bases). The source material was ileal tissue. The clonotype was recovered from an adult with Crohn's disease. CDR3 protein: CASSLEMTATNYGYTF. The CDR3 DNA sequence: TGTGCCAGCAGCTTGGAGATGACAGCGACTAACTATGGCTACACCTTC.